The T cell receptor (beta chain) described here comes from a study of blood T cell repertoires in COVID-19. On the study more broadly: Acute and convalescent COVID-19 samples came from the United States, Italy and Spain. T cells, B-cell-depleted T cells, or PBMCs provided the cDNA or gDNA that served as material.

Sequencing was performed with immunoSEQ multiplex PCR; in TCRdb, only in-frame clones are kept and a portion is missing. The sample lists roughly 320,000 clones, 75% to 90% occurring once. The CDR3 length is 15 residues. Germline values: CDR1 SGHTA, CDR2 FQGNSA. J was trimmed by 2 bases and V by 5 bases; bases with no gene match: 7. During active infection, Seattle patients enrolled and were then monitored through disease. The source material was peripheral blood. The sequence was collected from a woman aged 45-60 years with COVID-19, enrolled during active disease. V usage is TRBV7-2 and J usage is TRBJ2-7; 9 bases line up with TRBD1. The CDR3 here is CASSTTGGAAYEQYF. CDR3 nucleotides: TGTGCCAGCAGCACTACAGGGGGCGCAGCCTACGAGCAGTACTTC.